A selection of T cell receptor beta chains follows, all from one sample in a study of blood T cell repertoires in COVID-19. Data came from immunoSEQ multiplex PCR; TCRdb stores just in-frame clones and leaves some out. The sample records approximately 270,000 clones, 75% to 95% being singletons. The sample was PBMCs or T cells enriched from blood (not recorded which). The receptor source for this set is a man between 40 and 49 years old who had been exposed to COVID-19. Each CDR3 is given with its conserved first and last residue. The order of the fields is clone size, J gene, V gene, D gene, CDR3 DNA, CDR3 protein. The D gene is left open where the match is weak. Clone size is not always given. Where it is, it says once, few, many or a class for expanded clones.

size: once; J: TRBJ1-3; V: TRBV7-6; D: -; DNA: TGTGCCAGCAGCTTACAGGCCATATATTTT; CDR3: CASSLQAIYF
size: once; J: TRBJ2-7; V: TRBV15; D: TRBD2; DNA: TGTGCCACCAGCAGAGATCAGGGACTAGCCCAAGGCGAGCAGTACTTC; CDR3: CATSRDQGLAQGEQYF
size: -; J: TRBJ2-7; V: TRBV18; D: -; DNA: TGTGCCAGCTCACCGACAGTCACCTACGAGCAGTACTTC; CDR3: CASSPTVTYEQYF
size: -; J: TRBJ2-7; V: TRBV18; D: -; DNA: TGTGCCAGCTCACCGTCCTTCGCGGAGGAGCAGTACTTC; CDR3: CASSPSFAEEQYF
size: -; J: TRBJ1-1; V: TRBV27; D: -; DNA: TGTGCCAGCAGTTTACGTGGGGTCGGGACCGGAGGGGCCACTGAAGCTTTCTTT; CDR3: CASSLRGVGTGGATEAFF
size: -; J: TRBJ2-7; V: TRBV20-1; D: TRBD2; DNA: TGCAGTGCAGGGACTACCAACGAGCAGTACTTC; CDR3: CSAGTTNEQYF
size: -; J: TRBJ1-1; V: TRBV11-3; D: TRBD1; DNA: TGTGCCACCGGACAGGGGCTAACAACTGAAGCTTTCTTT; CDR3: CATGQGLTTEAFF
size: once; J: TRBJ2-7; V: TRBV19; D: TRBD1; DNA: TGTGCCAGTAGTATGGCCCCAGGGGGCTACGAGCAGTACTTC; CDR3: CASSMAPGGYEQYF
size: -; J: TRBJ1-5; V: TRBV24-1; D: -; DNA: TGTGCCACCAGTGACGCCAGTCAGCCCCAGCATTTT; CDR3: CATSDASQPQHF
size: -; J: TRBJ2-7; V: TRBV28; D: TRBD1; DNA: TGTGCCACCCTCCGTTCAGGAACAGGGGTGTTCTACGAGCAGTACTTC; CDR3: CATLRSGTGVFYEQYF
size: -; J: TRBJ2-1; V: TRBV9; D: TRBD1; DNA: TGTGCCAGCAGCGTGGACAGGAGCTCCTACAATGAGCAGTTCTTC; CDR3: CASSVDRSSYNEQFF
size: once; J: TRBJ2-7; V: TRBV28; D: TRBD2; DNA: TGTGCCAGCAGACTAATTAGGGGGACTAGCTTCTACGAGCAGTACTTC; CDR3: CASRLIRGTSFYEQYF
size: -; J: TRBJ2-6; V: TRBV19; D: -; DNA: TGTGCCAGTAGTTTATCGTTCTTGGGGCTCTCTGGGGCCAACGTCCTGACTTTC; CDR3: CASSLSFLGLSGANVLTF
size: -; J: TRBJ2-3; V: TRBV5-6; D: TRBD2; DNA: TGTGCCAGCAGCTCATTAATCGGGACTAGCGGGCCCAGCACAGATACGCAGTATTTT; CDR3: CASSSLIGTSGPSTDTQYF
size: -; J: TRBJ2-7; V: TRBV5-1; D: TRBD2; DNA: TGCGCCAGCAGCTGGGGGTCCGGGACTAGCGGGAGGGTCTCCTACGAGCAGTACTTC; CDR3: CASSWGSGTSGRVSYEQYF
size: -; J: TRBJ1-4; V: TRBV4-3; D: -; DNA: TGCGCCAGCAGCCGCCTTGGGATTGGGGGCGGAAATGAAAAACTGTTTTTT; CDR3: CASSRLGIGGGNEKLFF
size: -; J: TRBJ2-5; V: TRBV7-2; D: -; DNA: TGTGCCAGCCGAAGGGCCCTTTCAGGGTCACAAGAGACCCAGTACTTC; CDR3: CASRRALSGSQETQYF
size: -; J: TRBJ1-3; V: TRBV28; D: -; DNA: TGTGCCAGCAGTTCCACATCTTACTCTGGAAACACCATATATTTT; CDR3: CASSSTSYSGNTIYF
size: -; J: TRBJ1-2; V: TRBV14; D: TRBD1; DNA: TGTGCCAGCAGCCAAGAGAAGCGACAGGGTGGTGGCTACACCTTC; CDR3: CASSQEKRQGGGYTF
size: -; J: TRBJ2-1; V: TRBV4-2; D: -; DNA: TGTGCCAGCAGCCTTGCCACAGGGCGCAATGAGCAGTTCTTC; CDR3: CASSLATGRNEQFF
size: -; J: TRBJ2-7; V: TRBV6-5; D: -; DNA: TGTGCCAGCAGCCCCTACAGGGAGTCCTACGAGCAGTACTTC; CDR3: CASSPYRESYEQYF
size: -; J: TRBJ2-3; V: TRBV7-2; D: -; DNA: TGTGCCAGCAGCAAAGCCCCTCTAGATACGCAGTATTTT; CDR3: CASSKAPLDTQYF
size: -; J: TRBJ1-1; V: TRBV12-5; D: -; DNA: TGTGCTAGTGGGCCCGACAGGAATAAGTGGAACACTGAAGCTTTCTTT; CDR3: CASGPDRNKWNTEAFF
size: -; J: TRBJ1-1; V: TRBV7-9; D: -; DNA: TGTGCCAGCAGCTTCGGAGGGGACGCTGAAGCTTTCTTT; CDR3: CASSFGGDAEAFF
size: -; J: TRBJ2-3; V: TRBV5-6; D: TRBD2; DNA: TGTGCCAGCACCACTCTAGCGGGACAACCAACAGATACGCAGTATTTT; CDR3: CASTTLAGQPTDTQYF
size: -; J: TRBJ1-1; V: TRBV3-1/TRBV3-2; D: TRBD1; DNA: TGTGCCAGCAGCCAAGCAGGGGGCGGCGACACTGAAGCTTTCTTT; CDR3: CASSQAGGGDTEAFF
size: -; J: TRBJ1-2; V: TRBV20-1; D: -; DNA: TGCAGTGCTTCTACAGGTTATGGCTACACCTTC; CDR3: CSASTGYGYTF
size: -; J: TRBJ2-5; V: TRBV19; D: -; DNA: TGTGCCAGTAGTATTCGTGGGGCCCGGGAAGAGACCCAGTACTTC; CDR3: CASSIRGAREETQYF
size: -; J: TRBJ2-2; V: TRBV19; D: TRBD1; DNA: TGTGCCAGTATCCCGAGGACAGGGACGAACACCGGGGAGCTGTTTTTT; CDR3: CASIPRTGTNTGELFF